Each of the 4 T cell receptor beta chains below was sequenced from the same sample in a study of cytomegalovirus exposure and HLA in healthy donors. This PCR relied on a set of 60 Vbeta primers and 13 Jbeta primers. Sequencing was performed with immunoSEQ multiplex PCR; in TCRdb, only in-frame clones are kept and a portion is missing. The table records some 190,000 clones, 82% of them present only once. The sequenced sample consisted of PBMCs. Every receptor here comes from a man aged 35 to 55 in good health and CMV-seronegative.

The rearrangement joins TRBV10-3 to TRBJ1-1, with D perhaps TRBD1 (6 bases). Germline V gene data show CDR1 as ENHRY and CDR2 as SYGVKD. The V end lost 4 bases, the J end lost 3 bases, and 15 bases lay between the germline ends. The CDR3 consists of 15 residues. CDR3 DNA: TGTGCCATCAGTGCCGATGGGGGCTCGGACACTGAAGCTTTCTTT. This encodes CAISADGGSDTEAFF.

V is TRBV2 and J is TRBJ1-5; no definite D call. Germline V gives CDR1 SNHLY, CDR2 FYNNEI. The CDR3 is 15 amino acids. V was cut by 1 base and J by 1 base, with 8 bases left in between. The CDR3 region has the DNA TGTGCCAGCAGTGAAGATAGTTTGAGCAATCAGCCCCAGCATTTT. Translated, it gives CASSEDSLSNQPQHF.

About this clone: At the DNA level, this CDR3 is encoded by other sequences in the same sample as well. The J gene is TRBJ2-7, the V gene TRBV5-4; D perhaps matches TRBD2 (6 bases). The ends were cut back, 7 bases at V and 0 bases at J, with 20 bases in the middle. The germline V gene has CDR1 SGHNT and CDR2 YYREEE (reference sequence). This CDR3 has 16 amino acids. DNA for the CDR3: TGTGCCAGCCAGCTTGGGGCGGGGCCCAGCTCCTACGAGCAGTACTTC. Its translation is CASQLGAGPSSYEQYF.

This rearrangement joins TRBV7-2 to TRBJ2-7; a weak D match, TRBD1 (6 bases). In germline, CDR1 is SGHTA, CDR2 FQGNSA. The length of the CDR3 is 15 residues. V gave up 4 bases and J gave up 4 bases, with 17 bases separating them. CDR3 nucleotide sequence: TGTGCCAGCAGCTCGAGACAGGAGGTTGCATACGAGCAGTACTTC. Its translation is CASSSRQEVAYEQYF.